This TCR beta chain was observed in a study of OX40 agonist ivuxolimab in advanced cancers. Whole-study context: The study treated patients with ivuxolimab, an agonistic anti-OX40 (CD134) antibody.

Here immunoSEQ multiplex PCR was the method, and the copy in TCRdb shows in-frame clones only, minus some. The profile shows 35,000 or so clones, approximately 89% of them singletons. This clone turned up a few times. Germline CDR1 is SGHRS and CDR2 is YFSETQ. V shed 5 bases and J 6 bases; nucleotides not matched to a gene: 11. CDR3 length equals 14 residues. This chain uses TRBV5-1 with TRBJ2-7, with 7 bases that match TRBD2. The sample was CD4+ or CD8+ T cells sorted from blood, taken in a trial of the OX40 agonist ivuxolimab. This receptor was obtained from an adult with an advanced solid tumor such as melanoma, head and neck, liver or kidney cancer. CDR3 sequence: CASSGLAASGEQYF. DNA for the CDR3: TGCGCCAGCAGTGGGCTAGCGGCCTCCGGCGAGCAGTACTTC.